This TCR beta chain derives from a study of shared clonotypes between healthy human individuals. Germline trimming cut 4 bases from V and 3 bases from J; bases unmatched to any gene: 6. The V gene's germline CDR1 is MNHNS and CDR2 SASEGT. This CDR3 is built from 16 residues. Produced via immunoSEQ multiplex PCR; TCRdb's table is partial and in-frame only. The data show 2 million to 2.5 million clones, roughly 95% seen once. The chain is built from TRBV6-1 and TRBJ2-1; TRBD2 aligns across 10 bases. The sample was naive CD4+ T cells sorted from blood. Subset noted: CD45RA+ positively selected. The origin of this receptor is a man aged 18 to 29 in good health. CDR3 loop: CASSALAGGFYNEQFF. The CDR3 DNA is TGTGCCAGCAGTGCTTTAGCGGGGGGATTCTACAATGAGCAGTTCTTC.